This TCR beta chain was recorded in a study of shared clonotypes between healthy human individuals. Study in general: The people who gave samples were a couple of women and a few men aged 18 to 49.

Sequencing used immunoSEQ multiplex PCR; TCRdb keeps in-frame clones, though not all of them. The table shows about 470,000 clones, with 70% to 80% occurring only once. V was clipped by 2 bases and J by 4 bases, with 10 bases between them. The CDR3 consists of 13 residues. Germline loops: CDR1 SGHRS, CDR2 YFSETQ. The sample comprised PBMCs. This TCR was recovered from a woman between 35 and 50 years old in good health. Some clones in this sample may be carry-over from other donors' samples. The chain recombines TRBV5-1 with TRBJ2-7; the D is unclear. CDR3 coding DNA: TGCGCCAGCAGCTTACAACCCCCTTACGAGCAGTACTTC. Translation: CASSLQPPYEQYF.